These T cell receptor beta chains were read from a single sample in a study of blood T cell repertoires in COVID-19. The repertoire was sequenced with immunoSEQ multiplex PCR; TCRdb's copy has only in-frame clones and lacks some. The table lists about 200,000 clones, roughly 80% of them singletons. Sequencing was done on a sample of peripheral blood. Source of these receptors: a woman of 80 years or more with acute or convalescent COVID-19. The CDR3 runs from the conserved cysteine through the conserved F or W. The D gene is left open where the match is weak. Clone size appears in some rows only: once, few, many, or a class for an expanded clone.

D: TRBD1; J: TRBJ2-5; V: TRBV5-6; size: NA; DNA: TGTGCCAGCACATGGGGAATGGGACAGGGGGGAGGACAAGAGACCCAGTACTTC; CDR3: CASTWGMGQGGGQETQYF
D: NA; J: TRBJ2-2; V: TRBV10-3; size: NA; DNA: TGTGCCATCAGTGAGCAGGGTTGGACCGGGGAGCTGTTTTTT; CDR3: CAISEQGWTGELFF
D: NA; J: TRBJ1-2; V: TRBV30; size: NA; DNA: TGTGCCTGGAGAGCGTCAGGGGACTATGGCTACACCTTC; CDR3: CAWRASGDYGYTF
D: NA; J: TRBJ2-1; V: TRBV4-1; size: NA; DNA: TGCGCCAGCAGCCAAGGGGACATCGGGGATGAGCAGTTCTTC; CDR3: CASSQGDIGDEQFF
D: NA; J: TRBJ1-1; V: TRBV6-5; size: few; DNA: TGTGCCAGCAGTTACAGGGGTGTGAACACTGAAGCTTTCTTT; CDR3: CASSYRGVNTEAFF
D: NA; J: TRBJ2-2; V: TRBV14; size: NA; DNA: TGTGCCAGCAGCCAATTAATTCGGACCGGGGAGCTGTTTTTT; CDR3: CASSQLIRTGELFF
D: TRBD2; J: TRBJ2-1; V: TRBV19; size: NA; DNA: TGTGCCAGTAGTCCCACTAGCGCTATCTACAATGAGCAGTTCTTC; CDR3: CASSPTSAIYNEQFF
D: TRBD1; J: TRBJ1-3; V: TRBV5-1; size: few; DNA: TGCGCCAGCAGCTCTACCCCGGGACAGTTCTCTGGAAACACCATATATTTT; CDR3: CASSSTPGQFSGNTIYF
D: TRBD1; J: TRBJ1-2; V: TRBV20-1; size: NA; DNA: TGCAGTGCTAGTGACGGGACAGGGGACTATGGCTACACCTTC; CDR3: CSASDGTGDYGYTF
D: NA; J: TRBJ1-2; V: TRBV27; size: NA; DNA: TGTGCCAGCTCGTCACAGACAGATGGCTACACCTTC; CDR3: CASSSQTDGYTF
D: TRBD2; J: TRBJ2-3; V: TRBV3-1/TRBV3-2; size: NA; DNA: TGTGCCAGCAGCCAAGATCCGGGAGGAAGGACAGATACGCAGTATTTT; CDR3: CASSQDPGGRTDTQYF
D: NA; J: TRBJ1-2; V: TRBV10-2; size: NA; DNA: TGCGCCAGCGGAGCAGGGGACTATGGCTACACCTTC; CDR3: CASGAGDYGYTF
D: TRBD2; J: TRBJ2-1; V: TRBV12-5; size: NA; DNA: TGTGCTAGTGGTTTGGGGACTAGCGGGATAGGTGAGCAGTTCTTC; CDR3: CASGLGTSGIGEQFF
D: NA; J: TRBJ2-1; V: TRBV18; size: NA; DNA: TGTGCCAGCTCACCCGCCCAGCGGAGCTCCTACAATGAGCAGTTCTTC; CDR3: CASSPAQRSSYNEQFF